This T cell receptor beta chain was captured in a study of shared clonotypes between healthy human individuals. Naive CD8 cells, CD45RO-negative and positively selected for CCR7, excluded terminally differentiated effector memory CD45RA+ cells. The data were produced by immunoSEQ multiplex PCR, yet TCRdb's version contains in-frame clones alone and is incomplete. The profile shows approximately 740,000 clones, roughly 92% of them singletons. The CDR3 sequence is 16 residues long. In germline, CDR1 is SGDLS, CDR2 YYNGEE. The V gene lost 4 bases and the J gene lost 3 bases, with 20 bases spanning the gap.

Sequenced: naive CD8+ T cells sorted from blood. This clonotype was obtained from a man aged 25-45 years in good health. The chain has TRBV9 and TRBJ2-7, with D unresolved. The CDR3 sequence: CASSHHRSGGYYEQYF. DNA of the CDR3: TGTGCCAGCAGCCATCACCGAAGTGGCGGCTACTACGAGCAGTACTTC.